The 31 T cell receptor beta chains below come from one sample, sequenced in a study of OX40 agonist ivuxolimab in advanced cancers. Measured with immunoSEQ multiplex PCR; TCRdb has only the in-frame clones, and not every one. This table holds 15,000 to 25,000 clones, about 89% found once. Sample: CD4+ or CD8+ T cells sorted from blood, taken in a trial of the OX40 agonist ivuxolimab. Source of these receptors: an adult with an advanced solid tumor such as melanoma, head and neck, liver or kidney cancer.

The V gene is TRBV29-1, the J gene TRBJ1-1, with D possibly being TRBD1 (6 bases). From germline, CDR1 is SQVTM and CDR2 ANQGSEA. V dropped 1 base and J dropped 7 bases, with 16 bases sitting between them. The CDR3 extends over 14 amino acids. CDR3: CSVEAPLTGYEAFF. The CDR3 DNA sequence: TGCAGCGTTGAAGCTCCCCTTACAGGGTATGAAGCTTTCTTT.

The chain links TRBV28 to TRBJ2-1, with TRBD2 matching over 8 bases. The V and J ends lost 5 bases and 4 bases, in that order; junction bases with no gene match: 13. Germline loops: CDR1 MDHEN, CDR2 SYDVKM. The CDR3 is 17 residues long. CDR3 DNA sequence: TGTGCCAGCAGTCCGCGCCCGCTAGGACTAGCATACAATGAGCAGTTCTTC. Translating gives CASSPRPLGLAYNEQFF.

V usage is TRBV5-6 and J usage is TRBJ2-7; no firm D call. V dropped 4 bases and J dropped 2 bases, with 4 bases sitting between them. Germline CDR1 reads SGHDT; CDR2 reads YYEEEE. The CDR3 runs 11 residues. The chain's CDR3 is CASSVTYEQYF. CDR3 bases: TGTGCCAGCAGCGTTACCTACGAGCAGTACTTC.

This clone appeared once. The V gene is TRBV9, the J gene TRBJ1-3; D might be TRBD1 (6 bases). Per germline, CDR1 SGDLS and CDR2 YYNGEE. V gave up 3 bases and J gave up 8 bases, with 12 bases separating them. The CDR3 spans 13 residues. The CDR3 DNA follows: TGTGCCAGCAGCGAAGGGGGTGAAGACACCATATATTTT. Encoded protein: CASSEGGEDTIYF.

This clone was recorded a few times. The J gene is TRBJ1-3, the V gene TRBV2, with D possibly being TRBD1 (5 bases). CDR3 size: 14 residues. The V end lost 7 bases, the J end lost 1 base, and 11 bases lay between the germline ends. CDR1 and CDR2 (germline): SNHLY, FYNNEI. CDR3 coding DNA: TGTGCCAGCACAGTTGGGGCATCTGGAAACACCATATATTTT. It encodes CASTVGASGNTIYF.

The chain links TRBV5-1 to TRBJ2-3, with 10 bases that match TRBD2. The CDR3 is 16 amino acids. V lost 4 bases to trimming and J lost 5 bases; unmatched junction nucleotides: 10. The germline V gene encodes CDR1 SGHRS and CDR2 YFSETQ. For the CDR3, the DNA is TGCGCCAGCAGCCTGGGTTTAGCGGGAGGATTAGATACGCAGTATTTT. Protein product: CASSLGLAGGLDTQYF. Full variable domain (missing parts from reference TRBV5-1 and TRBJ2-3): KAGVTQTPRYLIKTRGQQVTLSCSPISGHRSVSWYQQTPGQGLQFLFEYFSETQRNKGNFPGRFSGRQFSNSRSEMNVSTLELGDSALYLCASSLGLAGGLDTQYFGPGTRLTVL.

The chain links TRBV19 to TRBJ2-7; weak D call: TRBD1 (6 bases). The CDR3 has 14 amino acids. Germline CDR1 LNHDA, CDR2 SQIVND (reference sequence). Deletions cut 6 bases from V and 2 bases from J, with 14 bases between. The CDR3 protein is CASSPRGFTYEQYF. The CDR3 nucleotides are TGTGCCAGTAGCCCGAGGGGGTTTACCTACGAGCAGTACTTC. The entire variable domain, with the rest obtained from reference TRBV19 and TRBJ2-7, is as follows: DGGITQSPKYLFRKEGQNVTLSCEQNLNHDAMYWYRQDPGQGLRLIYYSQIVNDFQKGDIAEGYSVSREKKESFPLTVTSAQKNPTAFYLCASSPRGFTYEQYFGPGTRLTVT.

The V and J genes are TRBV6-1 and TRBJ2-1, with a tentative D call TRBD2 (6 bases). The length of the CDR3 is 15 residues. Germline CDR1 MNHNS, CDR2 SASEGT. Trimming removed 3 bases from V and 0 bases from J, with 9 bases in between. CDR3 nucleotides: TGTGCCAGCAGTGATTTAGCGGACTCCTACAATGAGCAGTTCTTC. This sequence encodes CASSDLADSYNEQFF.

This clone was detected a few times. This chain connects TRBV11-2 to TRBJ2-4, with D tentatively TRBD2 (7 bases). Germline V gives CDR1 SGHAT, CDR2 FQNNGV. Trimming stripped 1 base from V and 8 bases from J, with 12 bases between. The CDR3 is 14 residues long. CDR3 nucleotide sequence: TGTGCCAGCAGCTTAGCCACAGGGAGGGACATTCAGTACTTC. Protein: CASSLATGRDIQYF.

This rearrangement joins TRBV28 to TRBJ2-7; TRBD1 aligns across 9 bases. The J segment lost 7 bases and the V segment lost 9 bases, leaving 7 bases of the junction unmatched. Looked up from germline, CDR1 is MDHEN and CDR2 is SYDVKM. The CDR3 runs to 12 residues. CDR3 sequence reads: CASYTGGGEQYF. The CDR3 bases are TGTGCCAGTTACACAGGGGGCGGGGAGCAGTACTTC. The full variable domain, completed using reference TRBV28 and TRBJ2-7, is DVKVTQSSRYLVKRTGEKVFLECVQDMDHENMFWYRQDPGLGLRLIYFSYDVKMKEKGDIPEGYSVSREKKERFSLILESASTNQTSMYLCASYTGGGEQYFGPGTRLTVT.

This rearrangement joins TRBV5-1 to TRBJ2-3, with a weak D call TRBD2 (6 bases). CDR1 and CDR2 (germline): SGHRS, YFSETQ. The CDR3 covers 15 residues. The V end was cut by 1 base, the J end by 3 bases, with 12 bases between. The CDR3 region has the DNA TGCGCCAGCAGCTTGTTGGCTAGCGAAACAGATACGCAGTATTTT. Residues: CASSLLASETDTQYF. The full variable domain, its missing parts supplied by reference TRBV5-1 and TRBJ2-3, is KAGVTQTPRYLIKTRGQQVTLSCSPISGHRSVSWYQQTPGQGLQFLFEYFSETQRNKGNFPGRFSGRQFSNSRSEMNVSTLELGDSALYLCASSLLASETDTQYFGPGTRLTVL.

The rearrangement uses TRBV5-6 and TRBJ2-7, with no clear D. Germline V gene sequence: CDR1 SGHDT, CDR2 YYEEEE. The CDR3 is 14 amino acids. Trimming removed 0 bases at V and 2 bases at J, with 9 bases between. The CDR3 is CASSLDHSPYEQYF. In DNA form, the CDR3 reads TGTGCCAGCAGCTTGGATCACAGCCCCTACGAGCAGTACTTC.

This chain connects TRBV2 to TRBJ1-3; D is ambiguous. V was pared by 7 bases and J by 0 bases, with 7 bases between. The CDR3 spans 13 residues. Looked up from germline, CDR1 is SNHLY and CDR2 is FYNNEI. CDR3 coding DNA: TGTGCCAGCACAGGCGTCTCTGGAAACACCATATATTTT. Its translation: CASTGVSGNTIYF.

CDR3 protein: CASSISGSNQPQHF. In nucleotides, the CDR3 is TGTGCCAGTAGTATCTCTGGGAGCAATCAGCCCCAGCATTTT. The J gene is TRBJ1-5, the V gene TRBV19; D gene ambiguous. Trimming stripped 3 bases from V and 1 base from J, with 7 bases between. CDR1 LNHDA and CDR2 SQIVND come from the germline V gene (reference sequence). The CDR3 spans 14 residues.

By share, this clone counts as medium-sized. The chain is built from TRBV19 and TRBJ2-1; no clear D. Trimming took off 3 bases at V and 12 bases at J, with 12 bases between the two ends. Germline V gene data show CDR1 as LNHDA and CDR2 as SQIVND (reference sequence). The CDR3 has 12 residues. The CDR3 nucleotides read TGTGCCAGTAGTATCGGGTGGGATGGGCAGTTCTTC. Translating it yields CASSIGWDGQFF.

The gene calls are TRBV27 and TRBJ2-7, with TRBD2 as a possible D gene (6 bases). The V gene lost 0 bases and the J gene lost 5 bases, with 23 bases spanning the gap. The CDR3 covers 18 residues. Germline loops: CDR1 MNHEY, CDR2 SMNVEV (reference sequence). CDR3 DNA sequence: TGTGCCAGCAGTTTATCGGTTCCGGGACTCCCGATCGCGGACGAGCAGTACTTC. It encodes CASSLSVPGLPIADEQYF.

This clone was found a few times. The chain employs TRBV15 and TRBJ2-7; D is undetermined. Per the germline V gene, CDR1 is LNHNV and CDR2 is YYDKDF (reference sequence). The CDR3 totals 12 residues. V gave up 8 bases and J gave up 6 bases, with 14 bases separating them. The CDR3 DNA sequence: TGTGCCACCCCAGGTAAAACGGGCGAGCAGTACTTC. Protein: CATPGKTGEQYF.

V is TRBV5-1 and J is TRBJ2-1; 9 bases map to TRBD2. The CDR3 totals 15 residues. The V and J ends lost 7 bases and 0 bases, in that order; junction bases with no gene match: 5. From germline, CDR1 is SGHRS and CDR2 YFSETQ. CDR3 bases: TGCGCCAGCGGACTAGCGCGTAGCTCCTACAATGAGCAGTTCTTC. Its translation: CASGLARSSYNEQFF.

The chain employs TRBV7-3 and TRBJ2-1; 7 bases agree with TRBD2. The trim removed 2 bases at V and 4 bases at J, leaving 5 bases unmatched. The CDR3 covers 15 residues. Germline V lookup: CDR1 SGHTA, CDR2 FQGTGA. The CDR3 coding sequence is TGTGCCAGCAGCTTAGAAGGACTAGGGTACAATGAGCAGTTCTTC. Its protein product is CASSLEGLGYNEQFF.

This chain links TRBV5-1 with TRBJ1-1; D unresolved. The CDR3 is made up of 17 amino acids. V lost 1 base, J lost 0 bases, and 16 bases lay in between. CDR1 is SGHRS, CDR2 YFSETQ, per germline. CDR3 region: CASSLSSLASLNTEAFF. CDR3 in DNA: TGCGCCAGCAGCTTGAGTTCTTTGGCAAGCTTGAACACTGAAGCTTTCTTT. Full variable domain (rest looked up from reference TRBV5-1 and TRBJ1-1): KAGVTQTPRYLIKTRGQQVTLSCSPISGHRSVSWYQQTPGQGLQFLFEYFSETQRNKGNFPGRFSGRQFSNSRSEMNVSTLELGDSALYLCASSLSSLASLNTEAFFGQGTRLTVV.

CDR3 sequence: CASSVVGGWNEQFF. In DNA, the CDR3 is TGTGCCAGCAGCGTAGTCGGGGGGTGGAATGAGCAGTTCTTC. The rearrangement joins TRBV9 to TRBJ2-1; 7 bases map to TRBD2. The trim removed 0 bases at V and 7 bases at J, leaving 4 bases unmatched. CDR3 length equals 14 residues. Germline V gene data show CDR1 as SGDLS and CDR2 as YYNGEE.

The chain joins TRBV10-3 to TRBJ2-5; 10 bases line up with TRBD2. Germline assignment: CDR1 ENHRY and CDR2 SYGVKD. The V gene end was trimmed by 4 bases and the J gene end by 3 bases; junction bases not matched to a gene: 11. The CDR3 is 17 residues long. Here the CDR3 reads CAISVTASGSFEETQYF. The CDR3 DNA sequence: TGTGCCATCAGTGTTACGGCTAGCGGGAGTTTCGAAGAGACCCAGTACTTC.

This clone was picked up a small number of times. The chain uses TRBV7-9 and TRBJ1-1; D remains ambiguous. Trimming took 8 bases from V and 1 from J, leaving 5 bases between them. This CDR3 has 11 residues. Germline CDR1 SEHNR, CDR2 FQNEAQ (reference sequence). The DNA for the CDR3 is TGTGCCAGCGCACCGAACACTGAAGCTTTCTTT. It specifies CASAPNTEAFF.

The gene calls are TRBV7-9 and TRBJ2-5, with 9 bases lining up with TRBD1. V shed 5 bases, J shed 4 bases, and the junction held 5 bases outside the gene matches. CDR1 and CDR2 from the germline V gene are SEHNR and FQNEAQ (reference sequence). The CDR3 extends over 14 amino acids. CDR3 DNA: TGTGCCAGCAGCCCCCGGGACAGGGTAGAGACCCAGTACTTC. Protein: CASSPRDRVETQYF.

This clone was detected only once. V is TRBV6-1 and J is TRBJ1-3, with D maybe TRBD1 (5 bases). Trimming pared 8 bases from V and 5 bases from J, leaving 10 bases between. Germline V gene data show CDR1 as MNHNS and CDR2 as SASEGT. This CDR3 comprises 12 residues. CDR3 coding DNA: TGTGCCAGCGTGGGGGAGAGAAACACCATATATTTT. It yields the protein CASVGERNTIYF.

A remark on this clone: Other nucleotide sequences in the sample specify the same CDR3. V usage is TRBV4-1 and J usage is TRBJ1-5; no firm D call. Trimming shortened V by 1 base and J by 5 bases, and 3 bases separated the two germline ends. Germline CDR1 MGHRA, CDR2 YSYEKL. This CDR3 contains 12 residues. This CDR3 is CASSQGDQPQHF. In DNA form, the CDR3 reads TGCGCCAGCAGCCAAGGCGATCAGCCCCAGCATTTT.

The rearrangement links TRBV27 to TRBJ2-5, with D uncertain. The J call is doubtful: the DNA matches TRBJ2-7 better. Germline CDR1 MNHEY, CDR2 SMNVEV (reference sequence). This CDR3 comprises 15 residues. CDR3: CASSTNRVGDYEQYF. CDR3 in DNA: TGTGCCAGCAGCACCAATAGGGTTGGGGATTACGAGCAGTACTTC.

This sequence joins TRBV4-3 and TRBJ2-2; weak D call: TRBD1 (6 bases). The CDR3 consists of 16 residues. Trimming shortened V by 4 bases and J by 6 bases, and 18 bases separated the two germline ends. Germline CDR1 reads LGHNA; CDR2 reads YSLEER. The CDR3 nucleotides read TGCGCCAGCAGCCCCAGACCCGGTACAGGGCCCGGGGAGCTGTTTTTT. It yields the protein CASSPRPGTGPGELFF.

In DNA, the CDR3 is TGTGCCACCAGCAGGGACTACTACTACAATGAGCAGTTCTTC. Its translation: CATSRDYYYNEQFF. The chain links TRBV15 to TRBJ2-1; tentatively, D is TRBD2 (6 bases). Trimming removed 3 bases from V and 3 bases from J, with 9 bases in between. Germline CDR1 and CDR2: LNHNV and YYDKDF (reference sequence). The CDR3 totals 14 residues.

This chain connects TRBV7-3 to TRBJ1-1; 10 bases are a match to TRBD1. The CDR3 has 13 residues. The germline V gene encodes CDR1 SGHTA and CDR2 FQGTGA. Germline trimming cut 3 bases from V and 11 bases from J; bases unmatched to any gene: 6. CDR3 in DNA: TGTGCCAGCAGCTTGGGACAGGGGTTTGGCGCTTTCTTT. Translating it yields CASSLGQGFGAFF.

This rearrangement joins TRBV27 to TRBJ1-1; no clear D. Trimming cost V 2 bases and J 8 bases, with 12 bases left between them. CDR3 length equals 13 residues. Germline V lookup: CDR1 MNHEY, CDR2 SMNVEV (reference sequence). The CDR3 DNA reads TGTGCCAGCAGTTTAAGTAATGGACTCGAAGCTTTCTTT. It is translated as CASSLSNGLEAFF.